These 10 T cell receptor beta chains originate from one sample sequenced in a study of blood T cells in healthy people across ages. Using a J-beta primer mix together with a sample-barcoded 5' primer, a second PCR was run for roughly 6 to 11 cycles. MiXCR, run by TCRdb on the 5' RACE reads, gives a single entry per CDR3 protein. Of some 800,000 distinct CDR3 sequences in the sample, under 45% are singletons; the top ten hold approximately 20%. The material sequenced was blood. These TCRs come from a man aged 55-75 years in good health.

This chain connects TRBV15 to TRBJ2-2, with 8 bases lining up with TRBD2. V was clipped by 5 bases and J by 0 bases; unmatched bases: 8. The length of the CDR3 is 17 residues. Per germline, CDR1 LNHNV and CDR2 YYDKDF (reference sequence). CDR3 region: CATSPQRGRSNTGELFF. The DNA of the CDR3 is TGTGCCACCAGCCCACAGCGGGGGAGGTCGAACACCGGGGAGCTGTTTTTT.

This clonotype has only one observation. The chain has TRBV9 and TRBJ2-3; tentatively, D is TRBD1 or TRBD2 (5 bases each). V lost 3 bases and J 5 bases, leaving 13 bases between the germline ends. Germline V gene sequence: CDR1 SGDLS, CDR2 YYNGEE. There are 14 residues in the CDR3. The CDR3 loop reads CASSGQTGQDTQYF. DNA for the CDR3: TGTGCCAGCAGCGGGCAAACGGGGCAAGATACGCAGTATTTT.

The chain joins TRBV20-1 to TRBJ2-5, with D tentatively TRBD2 (5 bases). The CDR3 is 13 amino acids. Germline loops: CDR1 DFQATT, CDR2 SNEGSKA (reference sequence). Trimming left V 5 bases short and J 0 bases short, with 10 bases between. The CDR3 region is CSAGTRYQETQYF. CDR3 coding DNA: TGCAGTGCTGGAACTAGGTACCAAGAGACCCAGTACTTC.

The rearrangement joins TRBV3-1 to TRBJ2-5; 7 bases are shared with TRBD1. The end of the DNA fits TRBJ2-7 better, so the J call may be wrong. From germline, CDR1 is LGHDT and CDR2 YNNKEL (reference sequence). The CDR3 spans 15 residues. The CDR3 bases are TGTGCCAGCAGCCAAGACGTCAGACAGGGCTACGAGCAGTACTTC. Amino acid sequence: CASSQDVRQGYEQYF.

The chain joins TRBV7-9 to TRBJ1-6; 7 bases fit TRBD1. J gave up 8 bases and V 5 bases, and 12 bases lay outside the gene matches. Looked up from germline, CDR1 is SEHNR and CDR2 is FQNEAQ (reference sequence). The CDR3 contains 16 residues. Here the CDR3 reads CASSRGTAAGDSPLHF. The CDR3, as DNA: TGTGCCAGCAGCCGGGGGACAGCCGCTGGGGATTCACCCCTCCACTTT.

This clonotype has just a few counts. The chain recombines TRBV5-1 with TRBJ2-1, with a weak D call TRBD2 (6 bases). The CDR3 consists of 13 residues. Per the germline V gene, CDR1 is SGHRS and CDR2 is YFSETQ. Trimming removed 3 bases from V and 9 bases from J, with 13 bases in between. DNA for the CDR3: TGCGCCAGCAGCTCCCTCCAGGGAGGTGAGCAGTTCTTC. Encoded protein: CASSSLQGGEQFF.

This clonotype was counted ten times or more. This chain uses TRBV11-3 with TRBJ2-7; 8 bases map to TRBD1. This CDR3 spans 13 amino acids. Germline assignment: CDR1 SGHNT and CDR2 YENEEA. The junction had 6 bases not matched to a gene; V was cut back by 6 bases and J by 5 bases. CDR3 protein: CASSQGAKDEQYF. The CDR3 DNA sequence: TGTGCCAGCAGTCAGGGGGCGAAGGACGAGCAGTACTTC.

The rearrangement uses TRBV20-1 and TRBJ1-2; no firm D call. The CDR3 length is 11 residues. Per the germline V gene, CDR1 is DFQATT and CDR2 is SNEGSKA (reference sequence). Trimming left V 5 bases short and J 0 bases short, with 4 bases between. Here the CDR3 reads CSAPPNYGYTF. CDR3 DNA: TGCAGTGCTCCTCCTAACTATGGCTACACCTTC.

This clonotype appeared many times. This rearrangement joins TRBV20-1 to TRBJ2-3, with D unclear. Germline V CDR1 and CDR2: DFQATT, SNEGSKA (reference sequence). The V end was cut by 0 bases, the J end by 4 bases, with 8 bases between. CDR3 size: 13 residues. The CDR3 spells CSAREGFSDTQYF. The CDR3 region has the DNA TGCAGTGCTAGAGAGGGGTTCTCAGATACGCAGTATTTT.

V is TRBV28 and J is TRBJ1-4; 10 bases match TRBD1. Germline lookup yields CDR1 MDHEN and CDR2 SYDVKM. V gave up 6 bases and J gave up 0 bases; unmatched junction bases: 1. This CDR3 region has 15 residues. The CDR3 region has the DNA TGTGCCAGCAGGACAGGGGGCACAACTAATGAAAAACTGTTTTTT. It encodes CASRTGGTTNEKLFF.